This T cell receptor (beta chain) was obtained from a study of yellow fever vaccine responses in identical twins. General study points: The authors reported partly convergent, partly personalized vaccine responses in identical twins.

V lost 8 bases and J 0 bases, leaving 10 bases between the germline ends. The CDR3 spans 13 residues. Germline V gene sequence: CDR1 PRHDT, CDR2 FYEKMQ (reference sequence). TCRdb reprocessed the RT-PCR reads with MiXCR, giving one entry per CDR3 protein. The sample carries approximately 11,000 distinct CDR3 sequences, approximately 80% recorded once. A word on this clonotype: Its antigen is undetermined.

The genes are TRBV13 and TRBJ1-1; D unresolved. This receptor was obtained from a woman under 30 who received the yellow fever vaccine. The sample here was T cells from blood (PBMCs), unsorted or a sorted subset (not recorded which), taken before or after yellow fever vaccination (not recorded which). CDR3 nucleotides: TGTGCCAGCTTAGAGACAATGAACACTGAAGCTTTCTTT. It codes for CASLETMNTEAFF.